Below are 18 T cell receptor beta chains sequenced from a single sample in a study of blood T cell repertoires in COVID-19. Only in-frame clones appear in the TCRdb table, and some are missing; sequencing was by immunoSEQ multiplex PCR. The repertoire consists of 150,000 to 190,000 clones, with roughly 71% occurring once and the leading ten covering roughly 3.7%. The sequenced material came from peripheral blood. These receptor sequences come from a woman older than 75 with acute or convalescent COVID-19.

The J gene is TRBJ2-2, the V gene TRBV3-1 (or the pseudogene TRBV3-2); D is uncertain. CDR3 length: 15 amino acids. Germline CDR1 reads LGHDT; CDR2 reads YNNKEL (reference sequence). V was trimmed by 0 bases and J by 6 bases, leaving 11 bases between them. The CDR3 DNA reads as TGTGCCAGCAGCCAAGATATGTGGCGGCCCGGGGAGCTGTTTTTT. Translated: CASSQDMWRPGELFF.

Note on this clone: The same CDR3 also results from other DNA sequences found in this sample. The CDR3 coding sequence is TGCGCCAGCAGCTTGGTTGCGGGGCGGAATGAGCAGTTCTTC. Protein: CASSLVAGRNEQFF. The rearrangement joins TRBV5-1 to TRBJ2-1, with D maybe TRBD2 (6 bases). Looked up from germline, CDR1 is SGHRS and CDR2 is YFSETQ. This CDR3 contains 14 residues. V lost 0 bases and J lost 7, with 11 bases in between.

CDR3 protein: CASSDDRSGGETQYF. Here the CDR3 DNA reads TGTGCCAGCAGCGATGACAGGTCCGGGGGGGAGACCCAGTACTTC. The chain has TRBV2 and TRBJ2-5; tentative D call: TRBD2 (7 bases). The CDR3 covers 15 residues. V was trimmed by 6 bases and J by 5 bases, leaving 19 bases between them. Germline loops: CDR1 SNHLY, CDR2 FYNNEI.

V and J are TRBV11-2 and TRBJ2-7; the match to TRBD1 covers 7 bases. V trimming: 3 bases; J trimming: 5 bases; junction bases outside the gene matches: 7. The CDR3 is made up of 14 amino acids. CDR1 is SGHAT and CDR2 is FQNNGV in the germline V gene. CDR3: CASSFGQETNEQYF. CDR3 DNA sequence: TGTGCCAGCAGCTTCGGACAGGAAACCAACGAGCAGTACTTC.

The chain links TRBV3-1 (or the pseudogene TRBV3-2) to TRBJ1-1, with TRBD1 as a possible D gene (5 bases). This CDR3 comprises 14 residues. Germline assignment: CDR1 LGHDT and CDR2 YNNKEL (reference sequence). Between the trimmed V and J ends, which lost 4 bases and 0 bases, there was a span of 9 bases. CDR3 DNA: TGTGCCAGCAGCCCCAGGGCCATGAACACTGAAGCTTTCTTT. Protein: CASSPRAMNTEAFF.

The chain recombines TRBV4-2 with TRBJ2-2; 8 bases line up with TRBD1. V trimming: 0 bases; J trimming: 0 bases; junction bases outside the gene matches: 9. This CDR3 region has 19 residues. Per germline, CDR1 LGHNA and CDR2 YNFKEQ. The CDR3 here is CASSQEGGTGLANTGELFF. In DNA form, the CDR3 reads TGTGCCAGCAGCCAAGAGGGTGGGACAGGCCTCGCGAACACCGGGGAGCTGTTTTTT.

This clone was observed at least ten times. V gene TRBV19 combines with J gene TRBJ1-2; D gene unclear. V shed 5 bases and J shed 4 bases, with 17 bases lying between them. The V gene's germline CDR1 is LNHDA and CDR2 SQIVND (reference sequence). This CDR3 comprises 15 residues. The CDR3 DNA reads TGTGCCAGTAGTCCCCTGACCCCGACGGGCTATGGCTACACCTTC. Translated, it gives CASSPLTPTGYGYTF.

J is TRBJ2-5 and V is TRBV7-3; TRBD2 matches 12 bases. The germline gives CDR1 SGHTA, CDR2 FQGTGA. The CDR3 is made up of 15 amino acids. Losses at the gene ends were 5 bases for V and 4 bases for J; bases not matched to a gene: 5. DNA for the CDR3: TGTGCCAGCAGCACGACTAGCGGGAGCTTAGAGACCCAGTACTTC. This encodes CASSTTSGSLETQYF.

The chain links TRBV19 to TRBJ1-1; D is perhaps TRBD1 (5 bases). Between the trimmed V and J ends, which lost 7 bases and 5 bases, there was a span of 17 bases. The CDR3 covers 14 residues. Germline-derived CDR1 and CDR2 are LNHDA and SQIVND (reference sequence). CDR3 in DNA: TGTGCCAGTACCGTGGGGGGAGGAGGAACTGAAGCTTTCTTT. It encodes CASTVGGGGTEAFF.

This chain uses TRBV12-5 with TRBJ2-1, with TRBD2 as a possible D gene (5 bases). With 1 base removed from V and 12 bases from J, the gap between germline ends came to 16 bases. The CDR3 is 14 amino acids. Germline CDR1 is LGHNT and CDR2 is FRNRAP. For the CDR3, the DNA is TGTGCTAGTGGTTTGGGTGATGGGGAGTTCGGGCAGTTCTTC. Its translation: CASGLGDGEFGQFF.

This rearrangement joins TRBV6-5 to TRBJ2-7, with D possibly matching TRBD2 (6 bases). V was clipped by 0 bases and J by 4 bases, with 13 bases between them. From germline, CDR1 is MNHEY and CDR2 SVGAGI. The CDR3 extends over 15 amino acids. CDR3 DNA sequence: TGTGCCAGCAGTTACTCAACGGGAGTGGCTTACGAGCAGTACTTC. Amino acid sequence: CASSYSTGVAYEQYF.

The CDR3 loop reads CASSLQAGEDGYTF. In DNA, the CDR3 is TGTGCCAGCAGTCTACAGGCCGGAGAGGATGGCTACACCTTC. The gene calls are TRBV2 and TRBJ1-2; tentatively, D is TRBD1 (5 bases). The CDR3 length is 14 residues. In germline, CDR1 is SNHLY, CDR2 FYNNEI. The V end was cut by 5 bases, the J end by 6 bases, with 16 bases between.

This clone was picked up one time. The rearrangement links TRBV12-5 to TRBJ1-1; TRBD1 might be the D (6 bases). CDR3 size: 12 residues. Trimming shortened V by 7 bases and J by 10 bases, and 16 bases separated the two germline ends. Germline CDR1 reads LGHNT; CDR2 reads FRNRAP. The CDR3 DNA sequence: TGTGCTAGTGCCTCGGGAGGGGACACAGCTTTCTTT. It translates to CASASGGDTAFF. Variable domain in full (rest from reference TRBV12-5 and TRBJ1-1): DARVTQTPRHKVTEMGQEVTMRCQPILGHNTVFWYRQTMMQGLELLAYFRNRAPLDDSGMPKDRFSAEMPDATLATLKIQPSEPRDSAVYFCASASGGDTAFFGQGTRLTVV.

This clone has a handful of counts. The chain combines TRBV18 with TRBJ1-3; D is unclear. Deletions cut 5 bases from V and 2 bases from J, with 7 bases between. This CDR3 is built from 13 residues. Germline CDR1 reads KGHSH; CDR2 reads LQKENI. The CDR3 DNA reads TGTGCCAGCTCATCTCCAGCTGGAAACACCATATATTTT. Protein sequence: CASSSPAGNTIYF. The complete variable domain, with remaining parts taken from reference TRBV18 and TRBJ1-3, reads NAGVMQNPRHLVRRRGQEARLRCSPMKGHSHVYWYRQLPEEGLKFMVYLQKENIIDESGMPKERFSAEFPKEGPSILRIQQVVRGDSAAYFCASSSPAGNTIYFGEGSWLTVV.

This clone appeared a few times. The chain joins TRBV19 to TRBJ2-2; 10 bases are shared with TRBD2. The V and J ends lost 7 bases and 4 bases, in that order; junction bases with no gene match: 15. Looked up from germline, CDR1 is LNHDA and CDR2 is SQIVND (reference sequence). The CDR3 is 18 residues long. The CDR3 DNA is TGTGCCAGTACCAGTGGTTTAGCGAGCGGGGGGGCCACCGGGGAGCTGTTTTTT. Translation gives CASTSGLASGGATGELFF.

The V call is TRBV7-3, the J call TRBJ2-1, with 10 positions matching TRBD1. This CDR3 region has 15 residues. The V gene's germline CDR1 is SGHTA and CDR2 FQGTGA. J gave up 6 bases and V 2 bases, and 4 bases lay outside the gene matches. CDR3 amino acids: CASSLQTGGFNEQFF. The DNA of the CDR3 is TGTGCCAGCAGCTTACAGACAGGGGGCTTCAATGAGCAGTTCTTC. Full variable domain (missing parts from reference TRBV7-3 and TRBJ2-1): GAGVSQTPSNKVTEKGKYVELRCDPISGHTALYWYRQSLGQGPEFLIYFQGTGAADDSGLPNDRFFAVRPEGSVSTLKIQRTERGDSAVYLCASSLQTGGFNEQFFGPGTRLTVL.

This rearrangement joins TRBV6-5 to TRBJ1-2, with D perhaps matching TRBD1 (5 bases). This CDR3 is 15 amino acids long. Trimming cost V 4 bases and J 5 bases, with 17 bases left between them. CDR1 and CDR2 (germline): MNHEY, SVGAGI. CDR3 loop: CASSLTGTESYGYTF. For the CDR3, the DNA is TGTGCCAGCAGTTTAACGGGGACTGAATCGTATGGCTACACCTTC.

This clone was observed a few times. This chain links TRBV6-5 with TRBJ1-6; 9 positions agree with TRBD1. CDR3 length: 15 amino acids. With 7 bases clipped from V and 8 bases from J, the junction kept 9 bases outside the gene matches. Germline V gene sequence: CDR1 MNHEY, CDR2 SVGAGI. CDR3 residues: CASTPGQGPYSPLHF. The CDR3 DNA sequence: TGTGCCAGCACTCCGGGACAGGGTCCTTATTCACCCCTCCACTTT.